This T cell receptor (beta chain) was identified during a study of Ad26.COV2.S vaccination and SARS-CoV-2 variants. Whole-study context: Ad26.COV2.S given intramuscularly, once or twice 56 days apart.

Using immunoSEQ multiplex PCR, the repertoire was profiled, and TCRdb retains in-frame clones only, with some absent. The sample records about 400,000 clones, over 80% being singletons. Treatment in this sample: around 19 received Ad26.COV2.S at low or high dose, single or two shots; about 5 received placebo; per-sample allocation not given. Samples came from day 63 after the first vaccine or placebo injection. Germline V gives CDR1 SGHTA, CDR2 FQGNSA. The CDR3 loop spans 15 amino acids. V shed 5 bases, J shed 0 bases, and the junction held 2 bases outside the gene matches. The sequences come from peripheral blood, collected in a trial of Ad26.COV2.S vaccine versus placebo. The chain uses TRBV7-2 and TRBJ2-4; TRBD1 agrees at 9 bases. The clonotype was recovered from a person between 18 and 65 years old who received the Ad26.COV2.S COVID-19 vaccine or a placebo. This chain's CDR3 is CASSQDRGAKNIQYF. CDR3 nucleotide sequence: TGTGCCAGCAGCCAGGACAGGGGAGCCAAAAACATTCAGTACTTC. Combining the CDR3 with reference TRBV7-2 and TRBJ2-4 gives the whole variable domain GAGVSQSPSNKVTEKGKDVELRCDPISGHTALYWYRQSLGQGLEFLIYFQGNSAPDKSGLPSDRFSAERTGGSVSTLTIQRTQQEDSAVYLCASSQDRGAKNIQYFGAGTRLSVL.